The 26 T cell receptor beta chains listed next were all sequenced from one sample in a study of blood T cell repertoires in COVID-19. Using immunoSEQ multiplex PCR, the repertoire was profiled, and TCRdb retains in-frame clones only, with some absent. The sample holds about 270,000 clones, about 89% seen once. The material sequenced was peripheral blood. The receptors here all came from a man aged 40-50 years with active or convalescent COVID-19.

This chain uses TRBV5-6 with TRBJ1-2; no definite D call. There are 15 residues in the CDR3. V was trimmed by 1 base and J by 4 bases, leaving 14 bases between them. The V gene's germline CDR1 is SGHDT and CDR2 YYEEEE. The CDR3 DNA sequence: TGTGCCAGCAGCTTGTTCGGGGAGACCTCCTATGGCTACACCTTC. Its translation: CASSLFGETSYGYTF.

CDR3 bases: TGTGCCAGCAGCCCTAGACAGGGGATTGATGAGCAGTTCTTC. Residues: CASSPRQGIDEQFF. V gene TRBV5-6 combines with J gene TRBJ2-1; 8 bases map to TRBD1. The junction had 8 bases not matched to a gene; V was cut back by 4 bases and J by 8 bases. Germline V gene data show CDR1 as SGHDT and CDR2 as YYEEEE. The CDR3 sequence is 14 residues long.

The table lists this clone with a few counts. This chain links TRBV10-3 with TRBJ2-5, with D perhaps TRBD1 (6 bases). The CDR3 is 15 residues long. The germline gives CDR1 ENHRY, CDR2 SYGVKD. V was trimmed by 10 bases and J by 4 bases, leaving 22 bases between them. The CDR3 is CATQTGQANGETQYF. CDR3 bases: TGTGCCACCCAGACAGGTCAGGCTAATGGAGAGACCCAGTACTTC.

The chain is built from TRBV21-1 and TRBJ1-3; the table's D call of TRBD1 was not tested on the DNA. TRBV21-1 is listed as a pseudogene. The CDR3 length is 16 residues. The CDR3 nucleotides are TGTGCCAGCAGCCCGGACCAGGACAGCTCCGGAAACACCATATATTTT. Translation: CASSPDQDSSGNTIYF.

V gene TRBV21-1 combines with J gene TRBJ2-5; the table names TRBD2, a call not compared with the DNA. TRBV21-1 is listed as a pseudogene. The CDR3 runs to 21 residues. CDR3 loop: CASSTQLPTGTSGHPRETQYF. CDR3 nucleotide sequence: TGTGCCAGCAGCACCCAATTACCCACCGGGACTAGCGGGCACCCTCGAGAGACCCAGTACTTC.

The chain combines TRBV11-3 with TRBJ2-5, with TRBD1 as a possible D gene (5 bases). Trimming removed 5 bases from V and 0 bases from J, with 16 bases in between. CDR1 and CDR2 (germline): SGHNT, YENEEA. The CDR3 runs to 16 residues. The CDR3 loop reads CASSRPDKMYQETQYF. In DNA, the CDR3 is TGTGCCAGCAGCCGACCGGACAAGATGTACCAAGAGACCCAGTACTTC.

The J gene is TRBJ1-2, the V gene TRBV12-3 or TRBV12-4, with unresolved D. The CDR3 runs to 11 residues. V was pared by 6 bases and J by 4 bases, with 6 bases between. The CDR3 is CASSTTYGYTF. The CDR3 bases are TGTGCCAGCAGCACTACCTATGGCTACACCTTC.

The rearrangement links TRBV12-5 to TRBJ2-2; 8 bases align to TRBD2. Germline CDR1 and CDR2: LGHNT and FRNRAP. The CDR3 covers 15 residues. Trimming removed 8 bases from V and 4 bases from J; junction bases left unmatched: 9. The CDR3 bases are TGTGCTAGTTGCGCCGGGACTAGGATCACCGGGGAGCTGTTTTTT. This encodes CASCAGTRITGELFF.

In this sample, this clone turned up once. This chain joins TRBV7-3 and TRBJ2-3; TRBD2 aligns across 9 bases. Germline V gives CDR1 SGHTA, CDR2 FQGTGA. Trimming cost V 4 bases and J 0 bases; bases outside gene matches: 11. The CDR3 sequence is 18 residues long. The CDR3 is CASSSATSGGRSTDTQYF. The CDR3 DNA is TGTGCCAGCAGCTCCGCTACGAGCGGGGGGCGGAGCACAGATACGCAGTATTTT.

The chain couples TRBV5-1 to TRBJ2-6; D perhaps matches TRBD2 (6 bases). Trimming left V 0 bases short and J 2 bases short, with 12 bases between. Germline V gene data show CDR1 as SGHRS and CDR2 as YFSETQ. The CDR3 totals 17 residues. CDR3 region: CASSLAGRPPGANVLTF. The CDR3 DNA reads TGCGCCAGCAGCTTGGCAGGGAGGCCCCCTGGGGCCAACGTCCTGACTTTC. Supplemented by reference TRBV5-1 and TRBJ2-6, the full variable domain reads KAGVTQTPRYLIKTRGQQVTLSCSPISGHRSVSWYQQTPGQGLQFLFEYFSETQRNKGNFPGRFSGRQFSNSRSEMNVSTLELGDSALYLCASSLAGRPPGANVLTFGAGSRLTVL.

The rearrangement uses TRBV7-9 and TRBJ2-2, with D possibly matching TRBD1 (5 bases). Germline V lookup: CDR1 SEHNR, CDR2 FQNEAQ (reference sequence). The CDR3 is made up of 13 amino acids. With 2 bases removed from V and 7 bases from J, the gap between germline ends came to 8 bases. CDR3 sequence: CASSLLGDGELFF. The CDR3, as DNA: TGTGCCAGCAGCTTATTAGGGGACGGGGAGCTGTTTTTT.

This chain connects TRBV2 to TRBJ1-4, with TRBD1 identical over 9 bases. There are 14 residues in the CDR3. Looked up from germline, CDR1 is SNHLY and CDR2 is FYNNEI. V gave up 8 bases and J gave up 7 bases; unmatched junction bases: 8. CDR3 residues: CASEIQGALEKLFF. CDR3 nucleotide sequence: TGTGCCAGCGAAATACAGGGGGCGCTTGAAAAACTGTTTTTT.

V usage is TRBV9 and J usage is TRBJ2-2, with TRBD2 matching 8 bases. V was pared by 0 bases and J by 4 bases, with 2 bases of the junction left unmatched. The germline V gene has CDR1 SGDLS and CDR2 YYNGEE. The CDR3 loop spans 15 amino acids. The CDR3, as DNA: TGTGCCAGCAGCGTAGTGGGACTAGGCACCGGGGAGCTGTTTTTT. Its translation is CASSVVGLGTGELFF.

This sequence joins TRBV2 and TRBJ1-1; 11 nucleotides match TRBD1. Germline CDR1 is SNHLY and CDR2 is FYNNEI. This CDR3 has 17 amino acids. J lost 5 bases, V lost 5 bases, and 13 bases had no gene match. The CDR3 sequence is CASSSPGQGAWRTEAFF. DNA for the CDR3: TGTGCCAGCAGTTCTCCTGGACAGGGGGCATGGAGGACTGAAGCTTTCTTT.

The rearrangement uses TRBV9 and TRBJ2-2; weak D call: TRBD1 (5 bases). CDR3 length: 14 amino acids. V gave up 1 base and J gave up 4 bases, with 8 bases separating them. Germline loops: CDR1 SGDLS, CDR2 YYNGEE. The CDR3, as DNA: TGTGCCAGCAGCGTAAGGGGTGGCACCGGGGAGCTGTTTTTT. It specifies CASSVRGGTGELFF.

The chain uses TRBV3-1 (or the pseudogene TRBV3-2) and TRBJ2-7; 8 nucleotides agree with TRBD2. From germline, CDR1 is LGHDT and CDR2 YNNKEL (reference sequence). V shed 1 base, J shed 2 bases, and the junction held 7 bases outside the gene matches. The CDR3 covers 16 residues. The CDR3 here is CASSQGIAGGPYEQYF. For the CDR3, the DNA is TGTGCCAGCAGCCAAGGTATTGCGGGAGGCCCCTACGAGCAGTACTTC.

The chain joins TRBV18 to TRBJ2-3, with a possible D match to TRBD2 (6 bases). CDR1 and CDR2 (germline): KGHSH, LQKENI. CDR3 length: 15 residues. The V end was cut by 6 bases, the J end by 3 bases, with 16 bases between. The CDR3: CASSPGAEDTDTQYF. The DNA for the CDR3 is TGTGCCAGCTCGCCGGGAGCCGAGGATACAGATACGCAGTATTTT.

Only one count was recorded for this clone. The CDR3 DNA follows: TGTGCCTGGAGTACCGGGACAGGGTCAGATACGCAGTATTTT. Translating it yields CAWSTGTGSDTQYF. The genes are TRBV30 and TRBJ2-3; 9 nucleotides line up with TRBD1. Looked up from germline, CDR1 is GTSNPN and CDR2 is SVGIG (reference sequence). The CDR3 runs to 14 residues. Trimming removed 2 bases from V and 4 bases from J; junction bases left unmatched: 4.

This clone was observed a single time. CDR3 in DNA: TGCGCCAGCAGCCCGGGGGGAGGGGACGGGACTGAAGCTTTCTTT. It translates to CASSPGGGDGTEAFF. The J gene is TRBJ1-1, the V gene TRBV5-1, with a weak D call TRBD1 (5 bases). Trimming took 4 bases from V and 5 from J, leaving 18 bases between them. The germline gives CDR1 SGHRS, CDR2 YFSETQ. The CDR3 runs to 15 residues.

The chain is built from TRBV3-1 (or the pseudogene TRBV3-2) and TRBJ2-7, with D unresolved. The length of the CDR3 is 12 residues. CDR1 and CDR2 from the germline V gene are LGHDT and YNNKEL (reference sequence). The V end lost 1 base, the J end lost 6 bases, and 7 bases lay between the germline ends. The CDR3 DNA sequence: TGTGCCAGCAGCCAAGGGCTCTCCGAGCAGTACTTC. This codes for CASSQGLSEQYF.

This chain uses TRBV28 with TRBJ1-2; D gene ambiguous. Germline V gene sequence: CDR1 MDHEN, CDR2 SYDVKM. With 4 bases removed from V and 6 bases from J, the gap between germline ends came to 18 bases. CDR3 length: 15 amino acids. CDR3 residues: CASSSTGGGGDGYTF. CDR3 DNA sequence: TGTGCCAGCAGTTCAACGGGAGGTGGAGGTGATGGCTACACCTTC.

The V call is TRBV5-4, the J call TRBJ2-1; D may be TRBD1 (6 bases). This CDR3 has 13 amino acids. Trimming stripped 0 bases from V and 6 bases from J, with 7 bases between. CDR1 is SGHNT, CDR2 YYREEE, per germline (reference sequence). CDR3 nucleotide sequence: TGTGCCAGCAGCTTGGGACAGGCCAATGAGCAGTTCTTC. Protein product: CASSLGQANEQFF.

This chain uses TRBV27 with TRBJ2-7; TRBD1 matches at 10 bases. Losses at the gene ends were 5 bases for V and 5 bases for J; bases not matched to a gene: 3. This CDR3 is 13 amino acids long. Germline CDR1 MNHEY, CDR2 SMNVEV (reference sequence). The CDR3 is CASSDRGPDEQYF. The CDR3 bases are TGTGCCAGCAGTGACAGGGGGCCGGACGAGCAGTACTTC.

This chain links TRBV9 with TRBJ2-1, with TRBD1 matching 9 bases. The V and J ends lost 2 bases and 6 bases, in that order; junction bases with no gene match: 3. This CDR3 is 14 amino acids long. Germline loops: CDR1 SGDLS, CDR2 YYNGEE. The CDR3 DNA is TGTGCCAGCAGCGTGGGACAGGGTAGCAATGAGCAGTTCTTC. This sequence encodes CASSVGQGSNEQFF.

The gene calls are TRBV3-1 (or the pseudogene TRBV3-2) and TRBJ2-7, with TRBD1 matching over 8 bases. The ends lost 1 base at V and 2 bases at J; junction bases unmatched: 4. The CDR3 totals 15 residues. Germline assignment: CDR1 LGHDT and CDR2 YNNKEL (reference sequence). The CDR3 reads CASSQGTGRTYEQYF. The CDR3 coding sequence is TGTGCCAGCAGCCAAGGGACAGGGAGAACCTACGAGCAGTACTTC.

This sequence joins TRBV10-3 and TRBJ2-1; 7 bases align to TRBD1. The germline V gene has CDR1 ENHRY and CDR2 SYGVKD. V trimming: 6 bases; J trimming: 5 bases; junction bases outside the gene matches: 7. The CDR3 runs 14 residues. The CDR3 DNA sequence: TGTGCCATCAGCTTACAGGGGCCTCACAATGAGCAGTTCTTC. This gives the protein CAISLQGPHNEQFF.